The text below deals with one TCR beta chain. The repertoire was sequenced with immunoSEQ multiplex PCR; TCRdb's copy has only in-frame clones and lacks some. The table lists about 50,000 clones, about 96% of them singletons. This CDR3 has 13 residues. Between the trimmed V and J ends, which lost 7 bases and 8 bases, there was a span of 15 bases. Germline CDR1 reads SEHNR; CDR2 reads FQNEAQ (reference sequence). The data are from a study of technical replicates of blood from a handful of donors. This clonotype was sampled from a human donor in good health. The sequenced material came from T cells isolated from PBMCs. The chain couples TRBV7-9 to TRBJ2-1; weak D call: TRBD2 (6 bases). CDR3 protein: CASKQEGQDEQFF. CDR3 in DNA: TGTGCCAGCAAACAGGAGGGCCAGGATGAGCAGTTCTTC.